This TCR beta chain was captured by sequencing in a study of CD8+ T cells in alopecia areata. Turning to the study itself: Administration of oral tofacitinib to treated patients was at 5 to 10 mg twice daily.

This clone was seen only a few times. Alopecia areata patients gave lesional scalp punch biopsies and peripheral blood samples. cDNA serving as the sequencing template came from extracted, reverse transcribed RNA. TCRdb keeps only in-frame clones here, not all; method: immunoSEQ multiplex PCR. The repertoire includes 130,000 to 150,000 clones, around 47% of them detected once, and more than 6.5% sits in the top ten. Per the germline V gene, CDR1 is MDHEN and CDR2 is SYDVKM. The CDR3 runs to 13 residues. Trimming took 3 bases from V and 3 from J, leaving 8 bases between them. The V gene is TRBV28, the J gene TRBJ1-2; tentatively, D is TRBD1 (5 bases). The clonotype was recovered from a human donor with alopecia areata. Sequences were obtained from CD4+ T cells sorted from blood. The CDR3 bases are TGTGCCAGCAGTTTTGGGGGGGACTATGGCTACACCTTC. This gives the protein CASSFGGDYGYTF.